The 25 T cell receptor beta chains below all came from one sample that was sequenced in a study of T cells after yellow fever vaccination. One entry per CDR3 protein results from TCRdb running MiXCR on the 5' RACE reads. The data show fewer than 100,000 distinct CDR3 sequences, almost 9% seen once. The sample here was CD8+ T cells not binding an NS4B(214-222) dextramer, sorted from PBMCs, taken around 15 days after the first yellow fever vaccination. The source of these receptors is a man younger than 35 who received the YFV17D yellow fever vaccine.

J is TRBJ2-1 and V is TRBV7-9; no reliable D call. V lost 3 bases to trimming and J lost 9 bases, with 3 bases between them. Germline V gene data show CDR1 as SEHNR and CDR2 as FQNEAQ (reference sequence). This CDR3 comprises 10 residues. CDR3: CASSLGEQFF. CDR3 nucleotides: TGTGCCAGCAGCTTGGGTGAGCAGTTCTTC.

This clonotype was counted only a few times. As DNA, the CDR3 is TGCGCCAGCAGCCAGCGACCTGGGACTAGCGGGGGGGAACATTTGATCTACGAGCAGTACGTC. This translates into CASSQRPGTSGGEHLIYEQYV. This sequence joins TRBV4-1 and TRBJ2-7, with TRBD2 matching 16 bases. The CDR3 spans 21 residues. Germline V CDR1 and CDR2: MGHRA, YSYEKL. The ends lost 3 bases at V and 3 bases at J; junction bases unmatched: 17.

The table lists this clonotype with a few counts. This chain links TRBV29-1 with TRBJ1-5; tentative D call: TRBD1 (5 bases). The V end was cut by 6 bases, the J end by 0 bases, with 12 bases between. The CDR3 totals 14 residues. The germline V gene encodes CDR1 SQVTM and CDR2 ANQGSEA. In nucleotides, the CDR3 is TGCAGCGTGGGTGACAGAGATAGCAATCAGCCCCAGCATTTT. The encoded protein is CSVGDRDSNQPQHF.

The gene calls are TRBV6-1 and TRBJ2-7; perhaps TRBD1 as D (5 bases). Germline CDR1 and CDR2: MNHNS and SASEGT. Trimming removed 5 bases at V and 2 bases at J, with 13 bases between. This CDR3 has 14 amino acids. This CDR3 is CASSIKGPTYEQYF. The CDR3 DNA reads as TGTGCCAGCAGTATCAAGGGGCCGACCTACGAGCAGTACTTC.

This chain uses TRBV2 with TRBJ2-1; 7 bases are shared with TRBD2. Germline lookup yields CDR1 SNHLY and CDR2 FYNNEI. The junction had 2 bases not matched to a gene; V was cut back by 2 bases and J by 7 bases. The CDR3 runs 13 residues. The CDR3 DNA sequence: TGTGCCAGCAGTGAACTAGCGGATAATGAGCAGTTCTTC. Its translation: CASSELADNEQFF.

This clonotype has at least ten counts. The V gene is TRBV7-6, the J gene TRBJ1-3; D unclear. V was cut by 1 base and J by 4 bases, with 8 bases left in between. This CDR3 comprises 14 residues. Germline values: CDR1 SGHVS, CDR2 FNYEAQ. The CDR3 bases are TGTGCCAGCAGCTTAGGAGGTTCCGGAAACACCATATATTTT. Translating it yields CASSLGGSGNTIYF.

In this sample, this clonotype turned up a few times. The chain couples TRBV13 to TRBJ2-3; D remains unclear. The CDR3 loop spans 16 amino acids. V lost 1 base, J lost 2 bases, and 13 bases lay in between. Germline CDR1 PRHDT, CDR2 FYEKMQ (reference sequence). CDR3 nucleotides: TGTGCCAGCAGCTTAGACGACGGTACCGACACAGATACGCAGTATTTT. Protein: CASSLDDGTDTDTQYF.

This clonotype was observed many times. This sequence joins TRBV7-2 and TRBJ2-1; D remains ambiguous. CDR1 is SGHTA, CDR2 FQGNSA, per germline. The CDR3 is 11 residues long. V was shortened by 1 base and J by 9 bases, with 4 bases between the two germline ends. Here the CDR3 reads CASSLVSEQFF. The CDR3 DNA sequence: TGTGCCAGCAGCTTAGTTAGTGAGCAGTTCTTC.

J is TRBJ2-5 and V is TRBV7-9; 8 bases agree with TRBD2. The CDR3 totals 16 residues. Per germline, CDR1 SEHNR and CDR2 FQNEAQ (reference sequence). V gave up 2 bases and J gave up 5 bases; unmatched junction bases: 10. The CDR3, as DNA: TGTGCCAGCAGCTTAAGACGGGGGGGCTTCTGGGAGACCCAGTACTTC. Protein: CASSLRRGGFWETQYF.

The chain employs TRBV5-1 and TRBJ2-2; 11 bases fit TRBD2. The CDR3 covers 18 residues. V dropped 4 bases and J dropped 0; count of bases not matched to a gene: 8. CDR1 is SGHRS and CDR2 is YFSETQ in the germline V gene. CDR3 in DNA: TGCGCCAGCAGCCCAAGGACTAGCGGGTCCCCGAACACCGGGGAGCTGTTTTTT. Translating gives CASSPRTSGSPNTGELFF.

The J gene is TRBJ2-1, the V gene TRBV6-1; TRBD2 matches 8 bases. Trimming took 5 bases from V and 0 from J; bases not matched to a gene: 9. The CDR3 is 17 residues long. Germline lookup yields CDR1 MNHNS and CDR2 SASEGT. The CDR3 sequence: CASSPNSGVSSYNEQFF. CDR3 DNA: TGTGCCAGCAGTCCTAATAGCGGGGTTAGCTCCTACAATGAGCAGTTCTTC.

The rearrangement links TRBV12-3 or TRBV12-4 to TRBJ1-3; weak D call: TRBD1 (5 bases). Trimming stripped 7 bases from V and 0 bases from J, with 10 bases between. This CDR3 comprises 14 residues. The CDR3 bases are TGTGCCAGCACCGTCGGGGCCTCTGGAAACACCATATATTTT. This sequence encodes CASTVGASGNTIYF.

V and J are TRBV20-1 and TRBJ2-3; 9 bases agree with TRBD2. V gave up 3 bases and J gave up 7 bases; unmatched junction bases: 17. There are 17 residues in the CDR3. The germline gives CDR1 DFQATT, CDR2 SNEGSKA (reference sequence). CDR3 loop: CSASYSSGASGVYTQYF. The CDR3 nucleotides read TGCAGTGCTAGTTATTCCTCCGGGGCTAGCGGGGTTTATACGCAGTATTTT.

This clonotype was seen a few times. V is TRBV10-3 and J is TRBJ1-2; 7 nucleotides match TRBD1. Germline loops: CDR1 ENHRY, CDR2 SYGVKD. The CDR3 extends over 15 amino acids. Germline trimming cut 4 bases from V and 8 bases from J; bases unmatched to any gene: 13. The CDR3 region has the DNA TGTGCCATCAGTGGGGAACAGGGGTATCCTCTGGGCTACACCTTC. Its protein is CAISGEQGYPLGYTF.

Written as DNA, the CDR3 is TGTGCCAGCAGTGCCGCAATGCAGCAGTTCTTC. It codes for CASSAAMQQFF. This chain connects TRBV2 to TRBJ2-1; D is unclear. Per germline, CDR1 SNHLY and CDR2 FYNNEI. Trimming took off 4 bases at V and 11 bases at J, with 9 bases between the two ends. The CDR3 is 11 residues long.

This chain links TRBV6-2 or TRBV6-3 with TRBJ2-1, with D possibly matching TRBD1 (6 bases). V lost 7 bases and J lost 4, with 14 bases in between. The length of the CDR3 is 14 residues. Per the germline V gene, CDR1 is MNHEY and CDR2 is SVGEGT. The CDR3 DNA follows: TGTGCCAGCACCCACGGGACACATTACAATGAGCAGTTCTTC. Its protein is CASTHGTHYNEQFF.

V gene TRBV27 combines with J gene TRBJ2-5; TRBD1 agrees at 8 bases. CDR1 MNHEY and CDR2 SMNVEV come from the germline V gene (reference sequence). V trimming: 5 bases; J trimming: 2 bases; junction bases outside the gene matches: 10. This CDR3 contains 16 residues. The CDR3 DNA follows: TGTGCCAGCAGTCCCCGGACAGGGCGCCTTCAAGAGACCCAGTACTTC. It specifies CASSPRTGRLQETQYF.

The chain carries TRBV27 and TRBJ2-2; no clear D. V lost 1 base and J 6 bases, leaving 6 bases between the germline ends. Germline V gene data show CDR1 as MNHEY and CDR2 as SMNVEV (reference sequence). This CDR3 has 13 residues. DNA of the CDR3: TGTGCCAGCAGTTTATTCGGTTCCGGGGAGCTGTTTTTT. This translates into CASSLFGSGELFF.

This clonotype was counted between two and nine times. This sequence joins TRBV11-2 and TRBJ2-2; 10 bases match TRBD1. Germline CDR1 and CDR2: SGHAT and FQNNGV. V gave up 6 bases and J gave up 5 bases; unmatched junction bases: 6. This CDR3 region has 15 residues. In DNA, the CDR3 is TGTGCCAGCAGTCGGGACAGGGGTGGAACCGGGGAGCTGTTTTTT. Its translation is CASSRDRGGTGELFF.

J is TRBJ2-1 and V is TRBV29-1; D unresolved. Trimming pared 3 bases from V and 8 bases from J, leaving 11 bases between. Germline-derived CDR1 and CDR2 are SQVTM and ANQGSEA. The CDR3 is 12 residues long. DNA of the CDR3: TGCAGCGTTGATTCCGTAGGGCATGAGCAGTTCTTC. Protein sequence: CSVDSVGHEQFF.

The rearrangement joins TRBV27 to TRBJ2-5; 12 bases match TRBD1. In germline, CDR1 is MNHEY, CDR2 SMNVEV (reference sequence). CDR3 size: 15 residues. V was clipped by 6 bases and J by 5 bases; unmatched bases: 7. CDR3 protein: CASRPGTGGLETQYF. DNA of the CDR3: TGTGCCAGCAGACCCGGGACAGGGGGCTTGGAGACCCAGTACTTC.

This rearrangement joins TRBV2 to TRBJ1-5; no definite D call. The germline V gene has CDR1 SNHLY and CDR2 FYNNEI. The V end was cut by 9 bases, the J end by 4 bases, with 10 bases between. This CDR3 spans 12 amino acids. The CDR3, as DNA: TGTGCCAGTTCACGGATGAATCAGCCCCAGCATTTT. Its translation: CASSRMNQPQHF. The whole variable domain, remainder taken from reference TRBV2 and TRBJ1-5, is EPEVTQTPSHQVTQMGQEVILRCVPISNHLYFYWYRQILGQKVEFLVSFYNNEISEKSEIFDDQFSVERPDGSNFTLKIRSTKLEDSAMYFCASSRMNQPQHFGDGTRLSIL.

This clonotype was seen many times. The V gene is TRBV7-9, the J gene TRBJ1-6; TRBD1 agrees at 7 bases. Germline V lookup: CDR1 SEHNR, CDR2 FQNEAQ (reference sequence). This CDR3 is built from 16 residues. The V gene end was trimmed by 5 bases and the J gene end by 7 bases; junction bases not matched to a gene: 11. The CDR3 reads CASSLVGDSVNSPLHF. The CDR3 DNA reads as TGTGCCAGCAGCCTTGTTGGGGACAGCGTCAATTCACCCCTCCACTTT.

This clonotype showed up many times. The rearrangement links TRBV12-3 or TRBV12-4 to TRBJ2-5, with 9 bases that match TRBD2. The CDR3 covers 14 residues. V lost 3 bases and J lost 2; bases outside the gene matches: 1. The CDR3 coding sequence is TGTGCCAGCAGTTTTCTAGCGGGGCAAGAGACCCAGTACTTC. This sequence encodes CASSFLAGQETQYF.

This clonotype was recorded at least ten times. V is TRBV7-9 and J is TRBJ1-2, with a possible D match to TRBD1 (6 bases). CDR3 size: 15 residues. Trimming took off 4 bases at V and 4 bases at J, with 16 bases between the two ends. Germline lookup yields CDR1 SEHNR and CDR2 FQNEAQ (reference sequence). CDR3 sequence: CASSSGAEPGYGYTF. The CDR3 DNA is TGTGCCAGCAGCTCGGGGGCCGAACCGGGCTATGGCTACACCTTC.